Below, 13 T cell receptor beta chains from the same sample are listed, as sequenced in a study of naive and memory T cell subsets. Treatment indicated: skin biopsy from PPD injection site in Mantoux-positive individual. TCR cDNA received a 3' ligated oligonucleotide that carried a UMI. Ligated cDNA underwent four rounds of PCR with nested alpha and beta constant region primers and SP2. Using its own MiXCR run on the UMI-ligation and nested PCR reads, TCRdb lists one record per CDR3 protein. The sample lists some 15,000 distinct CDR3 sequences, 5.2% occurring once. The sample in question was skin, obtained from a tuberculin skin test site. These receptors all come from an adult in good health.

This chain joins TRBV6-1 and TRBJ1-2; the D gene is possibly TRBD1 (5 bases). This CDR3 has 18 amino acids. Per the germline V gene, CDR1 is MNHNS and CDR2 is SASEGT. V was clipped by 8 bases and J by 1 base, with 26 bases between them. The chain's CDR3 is CASQDTQPTRNYNYGYTF. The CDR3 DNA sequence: TGTGCCAGCCAGGACACACAGCCTACCAGAAACTATAACTATGGCTACACCTTC.

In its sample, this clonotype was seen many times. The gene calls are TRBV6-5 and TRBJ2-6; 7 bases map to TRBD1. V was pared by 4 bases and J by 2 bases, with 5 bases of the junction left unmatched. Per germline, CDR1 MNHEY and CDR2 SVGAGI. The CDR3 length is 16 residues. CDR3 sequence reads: CASSSDRDPGANVLTF. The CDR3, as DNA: TGTGCCAGCAGTTCTGACAGGGACCCTGGGGCCAACGTCCTGACTTTC.

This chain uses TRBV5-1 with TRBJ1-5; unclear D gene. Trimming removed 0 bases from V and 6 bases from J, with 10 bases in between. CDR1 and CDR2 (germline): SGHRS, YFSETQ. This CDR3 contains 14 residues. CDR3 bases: TGCGCCAGCAGCTTGGATGGGCGGGTTCAGCCCCAGCATTTT. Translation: CASSLDGRVQPQHF.

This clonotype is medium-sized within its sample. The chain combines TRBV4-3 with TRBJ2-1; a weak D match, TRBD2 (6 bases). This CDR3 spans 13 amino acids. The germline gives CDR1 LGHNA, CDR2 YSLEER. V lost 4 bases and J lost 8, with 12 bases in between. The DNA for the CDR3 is TGCGCCAGCAGCCCTAATCGGGGGTATGAGCAGTTCTTC. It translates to CASSPNRGYEQFF.

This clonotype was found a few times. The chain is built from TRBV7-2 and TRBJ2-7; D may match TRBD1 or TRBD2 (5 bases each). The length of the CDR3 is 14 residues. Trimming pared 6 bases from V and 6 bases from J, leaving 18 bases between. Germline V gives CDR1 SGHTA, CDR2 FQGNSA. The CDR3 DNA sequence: TGTGCCAGCAGTCGGACGGGACGAGCGGTCGAGCAGTACTTC. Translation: CASSRTGRAVEQYF.

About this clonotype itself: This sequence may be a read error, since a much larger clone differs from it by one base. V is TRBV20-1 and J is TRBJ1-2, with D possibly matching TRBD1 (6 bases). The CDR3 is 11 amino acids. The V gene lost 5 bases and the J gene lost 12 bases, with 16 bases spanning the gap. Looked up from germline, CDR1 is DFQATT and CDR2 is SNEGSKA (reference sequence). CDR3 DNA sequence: TGCAGTGCTTCCTTCGGACAGTACGACACCTTC. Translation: CSASFGQYDTF.

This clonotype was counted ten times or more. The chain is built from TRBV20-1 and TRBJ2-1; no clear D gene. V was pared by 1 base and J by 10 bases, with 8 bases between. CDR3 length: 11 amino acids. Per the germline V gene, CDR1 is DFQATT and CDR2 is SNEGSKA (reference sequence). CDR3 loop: CSARGPKEQFF. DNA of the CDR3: TGCAGTGCTAGAGGGCCAAAAGAGCAGTTCTTC.

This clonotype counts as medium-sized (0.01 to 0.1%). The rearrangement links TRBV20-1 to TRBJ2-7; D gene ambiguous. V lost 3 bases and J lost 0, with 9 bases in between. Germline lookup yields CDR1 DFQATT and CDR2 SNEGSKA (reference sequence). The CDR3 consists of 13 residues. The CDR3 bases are TGCAGTGCTAGGGGCAGGACCTCCTACGAGCAGTACTTC. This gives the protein CSARGRTSYEQYF.

CDR3 sequence (DNA): TGTGCCAGCGCGACACCGGCCTACGAGCAGTACTTC. As protein: CASATPAYEQYF. This rearrangement joins TRBV28 to TRBJ2-7; no clear D gene. The V end lost 8 bases, the J end lost 2 bases, and 10 bases lay between the germline ends. Germline CDR1 is MDHEN and CDR2 is SYDVKM. The CDR3 is 12 residues long.

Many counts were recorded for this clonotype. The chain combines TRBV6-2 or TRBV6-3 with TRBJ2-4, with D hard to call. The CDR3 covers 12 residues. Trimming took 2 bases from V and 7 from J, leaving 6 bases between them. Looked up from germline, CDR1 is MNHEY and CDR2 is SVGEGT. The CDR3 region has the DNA TGTGCCAGCAGTTACGTTTGGAACATTCAGTACTTC. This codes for CASSYVWNIQYF.

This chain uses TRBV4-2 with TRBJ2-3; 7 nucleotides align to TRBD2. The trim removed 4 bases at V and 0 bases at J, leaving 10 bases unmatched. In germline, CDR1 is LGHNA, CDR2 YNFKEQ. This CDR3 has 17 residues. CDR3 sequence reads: CASSRGGGEASTDTQYF. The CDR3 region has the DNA TGTGCCAGCAGCCGGGGGGGGGGGGAGGCTAGCACAGATACGCAGTATTTT.

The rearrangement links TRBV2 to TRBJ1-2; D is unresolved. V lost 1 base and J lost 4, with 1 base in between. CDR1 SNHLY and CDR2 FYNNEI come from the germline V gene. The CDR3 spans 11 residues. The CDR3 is CASSEGYGYTF. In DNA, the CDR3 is TGTGCCAGCAGTGAAGGCTATGGCTACACCTTC.

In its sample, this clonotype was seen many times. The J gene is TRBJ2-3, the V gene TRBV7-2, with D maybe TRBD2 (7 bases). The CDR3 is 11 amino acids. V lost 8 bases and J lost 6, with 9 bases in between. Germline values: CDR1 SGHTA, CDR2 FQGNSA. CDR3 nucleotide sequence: TGTGCCAGCCGGGGGGCCGATACGCAGTATTTT. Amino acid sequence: CASRGADTQYF.